This T cell receptor (beta chain) comes out of a study of T cell repertoires in cytomegalovirus infection. In the study overall: Recently identified HLA-C-restricted CMV epitopes were used, and well-studied HLA-B-restricted CMV epitopes were used as well. Public TCR beta signature analysis indicated the presence of both CMV infection and matching HLA type.

Remarks on this clonotype: Its antigen is not known.

TCRdb reprocessed the reads with MiXCR, giving one entry per CDR3 protein. The data hold about 920,000 distinct CDR3 sequences, with around 32% observed a single time. The CDR3 contains 13 residues. Germline assignment: CDR1 MNHEY and CDR2 SVGEGT. V lost 2 bases, J lost 3 bases, and 5 bases lay in between. Notes on the study in general: HLA-C-restricted CMV-specific TCR beta clonotypes were dominant in the ex vivo response. Using cumulative public TCR beta family frequency, the authors identified those who carried CMV together with the relevant HLA.

The rearrangement uses TRBV6-2 or TRBV6-3 and TRBJ2-1; D unclear. The sample here was cultured CD8+ T cells from PBMCs, taken from culture after CMV antigen stimulation. The source of this sequence is a human donor in good health (CMV status not recorded). Some clones in this sample may be carry-over from other donors' samples. For the CDR3, the DNA is TGTGCCAGCAGTTACCTCAACTACAATGAGCAGTTCTTC. This encodes CASSYLNYNEQFF.